This T cell receptor (beta chain) was retrieved from a study of cytomegalovirus exposure and HLA in healthy donors. Regarding the study as a whole: Presence/absence results assume similar sequencing depth per donor, which may not hold. A list of more than 150 TCR beta chains associated with cytomegalovirus was given. Segments of the TCR beta V type were, in most cases, productive about 87% or about 30% of the time in an earlier analysis.

This PCR relied on a set of 60 Vbeta primers and 13 Jbeta primers. Profiling relied on immunoSEQ multiplex PCR, and the TCRdb table lists in-frame clones only, not all of them. The sample consists of about 100,000 clones, more than 60% of them appearing once. On this clone itself: Its matching antigen is unknown.

This CDR3 has 14 amino acids. Per the germline V gene, CDR1 is SEHNR and CDR2 is FQNEAQ (reference sequence). V dropped 2 bases and J dropped 0 bases, with 8 bases sitting between them. Sequencing was carried out using PBMCs. This chain uses TRBV7-9 with TRBJ2-7; D perhaps matches TRBD1 (5 bases). The source is a female donor in good health and CMV-seropositive. CDR3 region: CASSLTGPSYEQYF. In DNA, the CDR3 is TGTGCCAGCAGCTTAACAGGTCCCTCCTACGAGCAGTACTTC.